This record concerns one T cell receptor beta chain sequence. CDR1 and CDR2 (germline): SNHLY, FYNNEI. V shed 6 bases, J shed 8 bases, and the junction held 20 bases outside the gene matches. This CDR3 has 17 amino acids. This record comes from a study of blood T cell repertoires in COVID-19. The data were produced by immunoSEQ multiplex PCR, yet TCRdb's version contains in-frame clones alone and is incomplete. The data hold fewer than 250,000 clones, with around 85% observed a single time. Sequences were obtained from peripheral blood. This clonotype originated in a woman aged 60-70 years with active or convalescent COVID-19. The V call is TRBV2, the J call TRBJ2-3; 7 nucleotides line up with TRBD2. CDR3 sequence reads: CASRRRTGLPSYVTQYF. Here the CDR3 DNA reads TGTGCCAGCAGGAGACGAACGGGACTACCCTCGTACGTTACGCAGTATTTT.